These 22 T cell receptor beta chains were all obtained from the same sample, sequenced in a study of T cells in Graves' hyperthyroidism and ophthalmopathy. Amplified TCR beta CDR3 regions derived from RNA transcripts. HTBI primers were used for first-round RT-PCR of the TCR CDR3. One entry per CDR3 protein results from TCRdb running MiXCR on the multiplex PCR reads. Of roughly 500,000 distinct CDR3 sequences listed, approximately 48% are singletons. The sequencing sample was made of peripheral blood or thyroid tissue (not recorded which). The origin of the receptors is an adult woman with Graves' disease, either hyperthyroidism or ophthalmopathy (not recorded which).

This clonotype was detected many times. The rearrangement links TRBV20-1 to TRBJ2-2; the match to TRBD2 covers 9 bases. Germline CDR1 reads DFQATT; CDR2 reads SNEGSKA (reference sequence). J lost 7 bases, V lost 3 bases, and 6 bases had no gene match. The CDR3 consists of 14 residues. The chain's CDR3 is CSASRGLAVGELFF. CDR3 in DNA: TGCAGTGCTAGTCGGGGACTAGCTGTCGGGGAGCTGTTTTTT.

The sample holds many counts of this clonotype. V usage is TRBV14 and J usage is TRBJ1-2, with D tentatively TRBD1 (5 bases). Trimming removed 2 bases at V and 2 bases at J, with 9 bases between. The CDR3 covers 14 residues. Germline V gene data show CDR1 as SGHDN and CDR2 as FVKESK. The DNA for the CDR3 is TGTGCCAGCAGCCAAATCTGGGGGAACTATGGCTACACCTTC. The encoded protein is CASSQIWGNYGYTF.

The V and J genes are TRBV18 and TRBJ2-6; the D is unclear. This CDR3 spans 14 amino acids. Looked up from germline, CDR1 is KGHSH and CDR2 is LQKENI. The V end was cut by 11 bases, the J end by 0 bases, with 11 bases between. CDR3 in amino acids: CACGRTSGANVLTF. The CDR3 coding sequence is TGTGCCTGCGGACGGACCTCTGGGGCCAACGTCCTGACTTTC.

V is TRBV20-1 and J is TRBJ1-1; D gene uncertain. CDR1 DFQATT and CDR2 SNEGSKA come from the germline V gene (reference sequence). CDR3 length: 13 amino acids. Trimming left V 5 bases short and J 2 bases short, with 12 bases between. The DNA for the CDR3 is TGCAGTGCTCCAAAAAGACAAAACACTGAAGCTTTCTTT. It is translated as CSAPKRQNTEAFF.

V and J are TRBV7-2 and TRBJ2-5; D is unresolved. V dropped 5 bases and J dropped 1 base, with 8 bases sitting between them. Germline V gives CDR1 SGHTA, CDR2 FQGNSA. The CDR3 is made up of 13 amino acids. This chain's CDR3 is CASSGSLQETQYF. The DNA for the CDR3 is TGTGCCAGCAGCGGGTCCCTCCAAGAGACCCAGTACTTC.

Of note for this clonotype: Given a much more abundant clone one base away, this may be a read error. The V and J genes are TRBV7-9 and TRBJ2-7, with D possibly TRBD2 on 6 matching bases. The CDR3 length is 12 residues. CDR1 is SEHNR and CDR2 is FQNEAQ in the germline V gene (reference sequence). The CDR3 loop reads CASSAAGPEQYF. CDR3 sequence (DNA): TGCGCCAGCAGCGCCGCGGGGCCCGAGCAGTACTTC.

This chain links TRBV19 with TRBJ2-2; 11 bases line up with TRBD2. Unmatched junction bases numbered 6, after V lost 7 bases and J lost 5 bases. Per the germline V gene, CDR1 is LNHDA and CDR2 is SQIVND (reference sequence). The CDR3 covers 15 residues. CDR3 sequence: CASKTSGRGTGELFF. The CDR3 DNA follows: TGTGCCAGTAAAACTAGCGGGAGAGGGACCGGGGAGCTGTTTTTT.

The chain combines TRBV2 with TRBJ1-1; no reliable D call. The CDR3 covers 12 residues. Germline CDR1 and CDR2: SNHLY and FYNNEI. V lost 7 bases, J lost 0 bases, and 6 bases lay in between. The CDR3 DNA sequence: TGTGCCAGCATAAGGGTGAACACTGAAGCTTTCTTT. Its translation: CASIRVNTEAFF.

This clonotype was counted ten times or more. The chain is built from TRBV20-1 and TRBJ2-7, with D hard to call. Between the trimmed V and J ends, which lost 6 bases and 3 bases, there was a span of 12 bases. Looked up from germline, CDR1 is DFQATT and CDR2 is SNEGSKA (reference sequence). The length of the CDR3 is 12 residues. This chain's CDR3 is CSATSPNYEQYF. As DNA, the CDR3 is TGCAGTGCCACGAGCCCCAACTACGAGCAGTACTTC.

The chain couples TRBV29-1 to TRBJ2-7, with 7 bases that match TRBD1. Per the germline V gene, CDR1 is SQVTM and CDR2 is ANQGSEA. This CDR3 has 17 residues. Unmatched junction bases numbered 12, after V lost 1 base and J lost 0 bases. DNA of the CDR3: TGCAGCGTTGAAGGCTGGGACAGCGGAGAAAGCTCCTACGAGCAGTACTTC. It codes for CSVEGWDSGESSYEQYF.

Ten or more counts support this clonotype. V is TRBV6-5 and J is TRBJ1-5, with 7 bases lining up with TRBD1. The germline V gene has CDR1 MNHEY and CDR2 SVGAGI. The trim removed 5 bases at V and 0 bases at J, leaving 4 bases unmatched. The CDR3 is made up of 15 amino acids. CDR3 DNA: TGTGCCAGCAGTCCACAGGGGAGTAGCAATCAGCCCCAGCATTTT. Residues: CASSPQGSSNQPQHF.

J is TRBJ1-1 and V is TRBV24-1, with TRBD1 identical over 8 bases. Germline lookup yields CDR1 KGHDR and CDR2 SFDVKD. Trimming removed 4 bases from V and 3 bases from J; junction bases left unmatched: 6. The CDR3 consists of 15 residues. The CDR3 DNA sequence: TGTGCCACCAGTGACTCGGACAGGGAAGACACTGAAGCTTTCTTT. It codes for CATSDSDREDTEAFF.

DNA of the CDR3: TGTGCCACCACGACGTTTTCTGGGGCCAACGTCCTGACTTTC. The encoded protein is CATTTFSGANVLTF. The chain joins TRBV2 to TRBJ2-6; no clear D gene. Germline V lookup: CDR1 SNHLY, CDR2 FYNNEI. Trimming took off 10 bases at V and 1 base at J, with 11 bases between the two ends. CDR3 size: 14 residues.

This clonotype was observed at least ten times. This chain connects TRBV29-1 to TRBJ2-5; D is undetermined. This CDR3 is built from 13 residues. V lost 4 bases to trimming and J lost 5 bases, with 14 bases between them. Germline CDR1 reads SQVTM; CDR2 reads ANQGSEA. For the CDR3, the DNA is TGCAGCGTTGGGTTCGCCGGTGAGGAGACCCAGTACTTC. It encodes CSVGFAGEETQYF.

V and J are TRBV20-1 and TRBJ1-6; unclear D gene. The CDR3 spans 14 residues. Germline assignment: CDR1 DFQATT and CDR2 SNEGSKA (reference sequence). V was clipped by 5 bases and J by 3 bases, with 11 bases between them. CDR3 DNA: TGCAGTGCTGTGGGGAGCAACTATAATTCACCCCTCCACTTT. It codes for CSAVGSNYNSPLHF.

The V and J genes are TRBV24-1 and TRBJ1-2; no definite D call. The CDR3 sequence is 10 residues long. Between the trimmed V and J ends, which lost 10 bases and 10 bases, there was a span of 12 bases. The germline V gene encodes CDR1 KGHDR and CDR2 SFDVKD. CDR3 loop: CATVLEYYTF. The CDR3 DNA is TGTGCCACGGTTCTGGAGTACTACACCTTC.

This clonotype was detected ten times or more. The gene calls are TRBV24-1 and TRBJ1-2; 8 nucleotides align to TRBD1. After removal of 4 bases from V and 6 bases from J, the junction contained 9 bases not matched to a gene. Germline V gives CDR1 KGHDR, CDR2 SFDVKD. The CDR3 is 15 amino acids. The CDR3 loop reads CATSDPTGEADGYTF. The CDR3 nucleotides are TGTGCCACCAGTGACCCGACAGGGGAGGCGGATGGCTACACCTTC.

The genes are TRBV10-3 and TRBJ1-5; no definite D call. Germline-derived CDR1 and CDR2 are ENHRY and SYGVKD. CDR3 size: 13 residues. The V end was cut by 6 bases, the J end by 0 bases, with 6 bases between. CDR3 protein: CAISQTSNQPQHF. CDR3 bases: TGTGCCATCAGCCAAACTAGCAATCAGCCCCAGCATTTT.

This clonotype was picked up one time. This chain joins TRBV24-1 and TRBJ1-4; D uncertain. The germline V and J ends were trimmed by 9 bases and 5 bases, with 15 bases remaining between them. The CDR3 sequence is 14 residues long. Germline CDR1 reads KGHDR; CDR2 reads SFDVKD. The chain's CDR3 is CATVDHERNEKLFF. CDR3 nucleotide sequence: TGTGCCACCGTTGACCATGAGAGGAATGAAAAACTGTTTTTT.

This clonotype was counted at least ten times. This sequence joins TRBV12-3 or TRBV12-4 and TRBJ2-2; D not resolved. The length of the CDR3 is 14 residues. The V end was cut by 3 bases, the J end by 1 base, with 6 bases between. CDR3 residues: CASSLYRNTGELFF. Here the CDR3 DNA reads TGTGCCAGCAGTTTGTACAGGAACACCGGGGAGCTGTTTTTT.

J is TRBJ1-1 and V is TRBV9, with D possibly matching TRBD1 (6 bases). Trimming took off 4 bases at V and 3 bases at J, with 16 bases between the two ends. The germline V gene encodes CDR1 SGDLS and CDR2 YYNGEE. CDR3 length: 15 residues. The CDR3 reads CASSRPGHRDTEAFF. The CDR3 nucleotides are TGTGCCAGCAGCCGACCGGGACACCGAGACACTGAAGCTTTCTTT.

The J gene is TRBJ1-3, the V gene TRBV14; D gene uncertain. The V gene's germline CDR1 is SGHDN and CDR2 FVKESK. Deletions cut 0 bases from V and 8 bases from J, with 11 bases between. The CDR3 runs 14 residues. CDR3 loop: CASSQDSGLYTIYF. CDR3 nucleotides: TGTGCCAGCAGCCAAGATAGCGGATTGTACACCATATATTTT.